One sample yielded the 21 T cell receptor beta chains listed below, sequenced in a study of control samples from healthy donors and cancer patients. Profiling relied on immunoSEQ multiplex PCR, and the TCRdb table lists in-frame clones only, not all of them. The data show some 130,000 clones, roughly 90% seen once. Sequencing used blood. The receptors here all came from a woman between 45 and 60 years old in good health.

This clone has just one count. The rearrangement uses TRBV15 and TRBJ1-1; tentative D call: TRBD1 (6 bases). With 4 bases removed from V and 5 bases from J, the gap between germline ends came to 17 bases. Germline V gives CDR1 LNHNV, CDR2 YYDKDF (reference sequence). CDR3 length equals 15 residues. CDR3 amino acids: CATSIDTGLLTEAFF. CDR3 in DNA: TGTGCCACCAGCATTGACACAGGGTTGTTGACTGAAGCTTTCTTT.

This chain links TRBV6-6 with TRBJ1-2; D is perhaps TRBD1 (5 bases). The CDR3 is 12 amino acids. V lost 10 bases and J 5 bases, leaving 14 bases between the germline ends. The V gene's germline CDR1 is MNHNY and CDR2 SVGAGI (reference sequence). CDR3 nucleotides: TGTGCCACCCAGGGAGGGTCGTATGGCTACACCTTC. This sequence encodes CATQGGSYGYTF.

The genes are TRBV5-6 and TRBJ2-4; D is tentatively TRBD1 or TRBD2 (5 bases each). Between the trimmed V and J ends, which lost 10 bases and 6 bases, there was a span of 5 bases. There are 9 residues in the CDR3. The germline V gene encodes CDR1 SGHDT and CDR2 YYEEEE. The CDR3 bases are TGTGCCGGGACAAACATTCAGTACTTC. Protein sequence: CAGTNIQYF.

The gene calls are TRBV3-1 (or the pseudogene TRBV3-2) and TRBJ1-1; 9 bases are a match to TRBD1. The CDR3 contains 19 residues. CDR1 and CDR2 from the germline V gene are LGHDT and YNNKEL (reference sequence). V shed 0 bases and J 0 bases; nucleotides not matched to a gene: 11. In DNA, the CDR3 is TGTGCCAGCAGCCAAGAGCTACTGACAGGGGGTGGAATGAACACTGAAGCTTTCTTT. This gives the protein CASSQELLTGGGMNTEAFF.

This chain connects TRBV24-1 to TRBJ1-1; D not certain. V lost 3 bases and J lost 5, with 9 bases in between. The CDR3 is 13 residues long. Germline CDR1 KGHDR, CDR2 SFDVKD. The CDR3 DNA sequence: TGTGCCACCAGTGATGGGGTTGGGACTGAAGCTTTCTTT. Its protein is CATSDGVGTEAFF.

V and J are TRBV5-1 and TRBJ1-2, with a weak D call TRBD1 (5 bases). V was pared by 5 bases and J by 4 bases, with 18 bases between. The CDR3 totals 15 residues. The germline gives CDR1 SGHRS, CDR2 YFSETQ. The CDR3 DNA follows: TGCGCCAGCAGAGAAAATCGGGGCGGGGGCTATGGCTACACCTTC. Its translation is CASRENRGGGYGYTF. The full variable domain, completed using reference TRBV5-1 and TRBJ1-2, is KAGVTQTPRYLIKTRGQQVTLSCSPISGHRSVSWYQQTPGQGLQFLFEYFSETQRNKGNFPGRFSGRQFSNSRSEMNVSTLELGDSALYLCASRENRGGGYGYTFGSGTRLTVV.

The chain links TRBV5-8 to TRBJ1-1; 10 nucleotides match TRBD1. Germline CDR1 is SGHTS and CDR2 is YDEGEE. The CDR3 extends over 15 amino acids. Trimming cost V 4 bases and J 5 bases; bases outside gene matches: 8. In nucleotides, the CDR3 is TGTGCCAGCAGCATCCTGGGACAGGGGAATACTGAAGCTTTCTTT. Protein: CASSILGQGNTEAFF.

This chain connects TRBV28 to TRBJ2-1; 7 bases are a match to TRBD1. Germline CDR1 and CDR2: MDHEN and SYDVKM. V was pared by 5 bases and J by 2 bases, with 6 bases of the junction left unmatched. The CDR3 loop spans 15 amino acids. CDR3 nucleotide sequence: TGTGCCAGCAGTCGGGACAGTTATACCTACAATGAGCAGTTCTTC. Its protein product is CASSRDSYTYNEQFF.

The rearrangement links TRBV9 to TRBJ2-2; D remains unclear. Trimming cost V 0 bases and J 4 bases, with 13 bases left between them. This CDR3 spans 16 amino acids. Looked up from germline, CDR1 is SGDLS and CDR2 is YYNGEE. In nucleotides, the CDR3 is TGTGCCAGCAGCGTAGAAACAGCCATGGGCACCGGGGAGCTGTTTTTT. Protein product: CASSVETAMGTGELFF.

The table lists this clone with a few counts. The chain couples TRBV3-1 (or the pseudogene TRBV3-2) to TRBJ2-4; TRBD2 is a possible D gene (5 bases). V gave up 10 bases and J gave up 2 bases, with 12 bases separating them. The CDR3 is 13 amino acids. Germline V CDR1 and CDR2: LGHDT, YNNKEL (reference sequence). The CDR3 is CATLGKPKNIQYF. CDR3 in DNA: TGTGCCACACTAGGGAAACCCAAAAACATTCAGTACTTC.

The chain recombines TRBV5-6 with TRBJ1-1, with D hard to call. This CDR3 has 14 amino acids. The germline V gene has CDR1 SGHDT and CDR2 YYEEEE. Trimming left V 7 bases short and J 4 bases short, with 17 bases between. CDR3 sequence: CASGPGEVGTEAFF. The DNA of the CDR3 is TGTGCCAGCGGACCTGGGGAGGTCGGCACTGAAGCTTTCTTT.

V usage is TRBV6-6 and J usage is TRBJ2-5; D is unresolved. Looked up from germline, CDR1 is MNHNY and CDR2 is SVGAGI (reference sequence). CDR3 length: 12 amino acids. V was trimmed by 4 bases and J by 7 bases, leaving 10 bases between them. The CDR3 loop reads CASSLGVATQYF. CDR3 coding DNA: TGTGCCAGCAGTTTAGGTGTTGCGACCCAGTACTTC.

The rearrangement joins TRBV2 to TRBJ1-1, with a weak D call TRBD1 (6 bases). Trimming took 1 base from V and 5 from J, leaving 17 bases between them. The CDR3 loop spans 16 amino acids. CDR1 and CDR2 (germline): SNHLY, FYNNEI. CDR3 nucleotides: TGTGCCAGCAGTGAAGTACAGGGTCACGGAAGGACTGAAGCTTTCTTT. Protein: CASSEVQGHGRTEAFF.

Only one count was recorded for this clone. The same CDR3 also results from other DNA sequences found in this sample. V usage is TRBV21-1 and J usage is TRBJ1-2; TRBD1 is the table's D call, not checked against the DNA. TRBV21-1 is a listed pseudogene. The CDR3 length is 17 residues. This chain's CDR3 is CASSKGRQPPNVCGYTF. The CDR3 bases are TGTGCCAGCAGCAAAGGGCGACAGCCGCCAAATGTGTGTGGCTACACCTTC.

The rearrangement links TRBV29-1 to TRBJ1-2, with 10 bases fitting TRBD1. CDR1 and CDR2 (germline): SQVTM, ANQGSEA. This CDR3 comprises 13 residues. Trimming took 6 bases from V and 6 from J; bases not matched to a gene: 7. DNA for the CDR3: TGCAGCGTCCGGGACAGGGGACTCGATGGCTACACCTTC. As protein: CSVRDRGLDGYTF. Looking up the rest from reference TRBV29-1 and TRBJ1-2 gives the full variable domain: SAVISQKPSRDICQRGTSLTIQCQVDSQVTMMFWYRQQPGQSLTLIATANQGSEATYESGFVIDKFPISRPNLTFSTLTVSNMSPEDSSIYLCSVRDRGLDGYTFGSGTRLTVV.

This chain joins TRBV2 and TRBJ1-2; 7 bases are shared with TRBD1. Germline V gives CDR1 SNHLY, CDR2 FYNNEI. Trimming took 7 bases from V and 2 from J; bases not matched to a gene: 10. This CDR3 contains 15 residues. CDR3 DNA sequence: TGTGCCAGCACTCGCGATTTGACAGGGAACTATGGCTACACCTTC. Translation gives CASTRDLTGNYGYTF.

The chain joins TRBV9 to TRBJ1-3; possibly TRBD1 for D (5 bases). Germline V lookup: CDR1 SGDLS, CDR2 YYNGEE. Trimming took off 0 bases at V and 0 bases at J, with 16 bases between the two ends. CDR3 size: 18 residues. The CDR3 region is CASSVEPPGGGSGNTIYF. The CDR3 DNA reads as TGTGCCAGCAGCGTAGAGCCCCCGGGCGGGGGCTCTGGAAACACCATATATTTT. The full variable domain, with the rest looked up from reference TRBV9 and TRBJ1-3, is DSGVTQTPKHLITATGQRVTLRCSPRSGDLSVYWYQQSLDQGLQFLIQYYNGEERAKGNILERFSAQQFPDLHSELNLSSLELGDSALYFCASSVEPPGGGSGNTIYFGEGSWLTVV.

The CDR3 nucleotides read TGTGCCAGCTCACCACCGGGGCAGGGACCCCCGAACACTGAAGCTTTCTTT. Translated, it gives CASSPPGQGPPNTEAFF. The chain uses TRBV18 and TRBJ1-1; a weak D match, TRBD1 (5 bases). CDR3 length: 17 amino acids. The germline V gene has CDR1 KGHSH and CDR2 LQKENI. The V end was cut by 0 bases, the J end by 1 base, with 15 bases between.

The chain is built from TRBV19 and TRBJ1-3; perhaps TRBD1 as D (5 bases). The V gene lost 7 bases and the J gene lost 0 bases, with 10 bases spanning the gap. The CDR3 loop spans 14 amino acids. Germline values: CDR1 LNHDA, CDR2 SQIVND (reference sequence). CDR3 nucleotides: TGTGCCAGTACACCAGGGCTCTCTGGAAACACCATATATTTT. As protein: CASTPGLSGNTIYF.

The CDR3 region is CASALEGTEAFF. The CDR3 DNA follows: TGTGCTAGTGCCCTCGAAGGCACTGAAGCTTTCTTT. This chain joins TRBV12-5 and TRBJ1-1, with D uncertain. Trimming shortened V by 7 bases and J by 4 bases, and 10 bases separated the two germline ends. The CDR3 is made up of 12 amino acids. Germline-derived CDR1 and CDR2 are LGHNT and FRNRAP.

Notes on this clone: Other DNA variants within this sample encode the same CDR3. The CDR3 DNA reads TGCAGTGCTAGAGGCGGATACGAGCAGTACTTC. As protein: CSARGGYEQYF. V is TRBV20-1 and J is TRBJ2-7; D gene ambiguous. V was pared by 1 base and J by 4 bases, with 5 bases between. CDR1 is DFQATT, CDR2 SNEGSKA, per germline (reference sequence). The CDR3 covers 11 residues.